The 3 T cell receptor beta chains in this list originate from one sample, sequenced in a study of CD8+CD57+ T cells in acquired aplastic anemia. Investigators profiled TCR beta VDJ and CDR3 from genomic DNA template. One entry per CDR3 protein, called by TCRdb with MiXCR from the reads. The sample contains 200,000 to 250,000 distinct CDR3 sequences, around 60% of which appear only once. The sequencing input was sorted CD4+, CD8+, or CD8+CD57+ T cells (not recorded which) from PBMCs. These receptors all come from a human donor in good health.

The V and J genes are TRBV12-3 or TRBV12-4 and TRBJ1-2, with D tentatively TRBD1 (6 bases). Trimming pared 5 bases from V and 6 bases from J, leaving 16 bases between. The CDR3 extends over 14 amino acids. This chain's CDR3 is CASSAGTPLDGYTF. Here the CDR3 DNA reads TGTGCCAGCAGTGCCGGGACACCACTTGATGGCTACACCTTC.

The chain uses TRBV25-1 and TRBJ2-5; 8 bases line up with TRBD1. With 0 bases clipped from V and 3 bases from J, the junction kept 3 bases outside the gene matches. This CDR3 is built from 15 residues. Per germline, CDR1 MGHDK and CDR2 SYGVNS. CDR3 DNA sequence: TGTGCCAGCAGTGAATACACGACAGGGGAAGAGACCCAGTACTTC. This codes for CASSEYTTGEETQYF. The variable domain in full, with the rest retrieved from reference TRBV25-1 and TRBJ2-5, is EADIYQTPRYLVIGTGKKITLECSQTMGHDKMYWYQQDPGMELHLIHYSYGVNSTEKGDLSSESTVSRIRTEHFPLTLESARPSHTSQYLCASSEYTTGEETQYFGPGTRLLVL.

The genes are TRBV10-3 and TRBJ2-7; unclear D gene. The CDR3 is 13 residues long. V was clipped by 3 bases and J by 0 bases, with 6 bases between them. From germline, CDR1 is ENHRY and CDR2 SYGVKD. Here the CDR3 DNA reads TGTGCCATCAGTGAATTAACCTCCTACGAGCAGTACTTC. Its protein is CAISELTSYEQYF.